These T cell receptor beta chains were read from a single sample in a study of CD8+ T cells in alopecia areata. Using immunoSEQ multiplex PCR, the repertoire was profiled, and TCRdb retains in-frame clones only, with some absent. The sample records under 350,000 clones, roughly 50% being singletons. Specimen: CD4+ T cells sorted from blood, collected at week 24, from a patient treated with tofacitinib. Every receptor here comes from a human donor with alopecia areata. The CDR3 runs from the conserved cysteine through the conserved F or W.

v_call,cdr3_aa
TRBV2,CASSDRRGETQYF
TRBV7-9,CAINLGSSYNEQFF
TRBV11-2,CASSLGSRSGGFEQYF
TRBV9,CASSVGLKEETQYF
TRBV27,CASSRRQGAIGYEQYF
TRBV7-2,CASSRGVTGANVLTF
TRBV27,CASSPSDRYNEQFF
TRBV4-1,CASSQATGGAEQYF
TRBV7-2,CASSKGTDECTDTQYF
TRBV27,CASSLRTETSTDTQYF
TRBV5-1,CASSQQGAKNTEAFF
TRBV10-3,CAISDPGKTYEQYF
TRBV5-1,CASRRGSNTEAFF
TRBV10-3,CASKPSSTDTQYF
TRBV29-1,CSGATGNYGYTF
TRBV7-6,CASSPPPQHF
TRBV7-9,CASSLGRRETQYF
TRBV6-4,CASSDRLGNSPLHF
TRBV5-6,CASSKGTGLWETQYF
TRBV5-1,CASSFRTSADTGELFF
TRBV30,CAWIQGGGKLFF
TRBV7-2,CASSFKRDTEAFF
TRBV14,CASSQAGYTGYTF
TRBV5-1,CASSSGGRETQYF
TRBV6-5,CATRPGTSYEQYF
TRBV7-8,CASSSGGPETQYF
TRBV11-2,CASSYGLYTGELFF
TRBV4-2,CASSLQGPPRELETQYF
TRBV9,CASSPEDRANEQFF
TRBV4-1,CASSRSRGRAEAFF
TRBV5-4,CASSSDGTQETQYF
TRBV5-1,CASSVRGGEPQHF
TRBV30,CAWSVGWGEGKLLPTEAFF
TRBV29-1,CSVEDGKHYEQYF
TRBV7-2,CASSPESNYEQYF
TRBV29-1,CSVARDWRERGAGNTIYF
TRBV5-1,CASSKGGGTDTQYF
TRBV5-1,CASSTSLAGADTQYF
TRBV11-2,CASSLVTGGLYNEQFF
TRBV9,CASSVGSFANTGELFF
TRBV10-3,CASGGQGAYEQYF
TRBV5-6,CASSPPFRQGRYSEQYF
TRBV30,CAWSPDSGTADF
TRBV30,CAWRRDEMTEAFF
TRBV5-1,CASSSGQGAQNEQFF
TRBV7-9,CASSFRDPGKTIYF
TRBV30,CAWSTVAKNIQYF
TRBV14,CASSREGETQYF
TRBV6-5,CASSYQGTAYEQYF
TRBV27,CASRGDSSYGYTF
TRBV2,CASSEARLAENTGELFF
TRBV4-3,CASSQGGVQAKAFF
TRBV5-1,CASSFYLRTPQETQYF
TRBV5-1,CASSLDPLSSYNEQFF
TRBV9,CASSVGGRKDTQYF
TRBV9,CASSVVSGGYNEQFF
TRBV6-5,CASSRTVTQYEQYF